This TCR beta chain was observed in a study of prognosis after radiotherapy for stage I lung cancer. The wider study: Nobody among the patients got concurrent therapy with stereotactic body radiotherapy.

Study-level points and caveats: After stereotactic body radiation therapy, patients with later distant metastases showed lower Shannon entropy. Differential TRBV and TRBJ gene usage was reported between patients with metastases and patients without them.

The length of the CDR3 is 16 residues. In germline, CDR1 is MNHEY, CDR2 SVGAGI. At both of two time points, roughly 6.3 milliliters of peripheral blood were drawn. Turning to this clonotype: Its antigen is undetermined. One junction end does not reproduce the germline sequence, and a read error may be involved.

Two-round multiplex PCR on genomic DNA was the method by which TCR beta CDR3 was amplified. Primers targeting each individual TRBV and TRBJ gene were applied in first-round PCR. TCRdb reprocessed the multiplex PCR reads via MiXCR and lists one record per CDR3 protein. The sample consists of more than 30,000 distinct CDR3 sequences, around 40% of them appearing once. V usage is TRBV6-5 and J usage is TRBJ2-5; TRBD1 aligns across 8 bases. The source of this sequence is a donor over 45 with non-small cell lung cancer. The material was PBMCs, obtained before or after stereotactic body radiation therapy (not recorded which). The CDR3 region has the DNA TGTGCAAGCAGTTACACCGGGACAGGAGACCAAGAGACCCAGTACTTC. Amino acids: CASSYTGTGDQETQYF.